The next 23 T cell receptor beta chains were all read from a single sample in a study of shared clonotypes between healthy human individuals. The method was immunoSEQ multiplex PCR; TCRdb's version includes in-frame clones alone and lacks a portion of them. The sample records around 1.9 million clones, about 92% being singletons. Naive CD8 populations comprised CD45RO-negative cells positively selected for CCR7, excluding terminally differentiated effector memory CD45RA+ cells. Sample: naive CD8+ T cells from PBMCs. The receptors come from a man younger than 30 in good health. Some clones in this sample may be carry-over from other donors' samples.

This chain joins TRBV4-3 and TRBJ2-1; 7 nucleotides match TRBD2. V was pared by 0 bases and J by 0 bases, with 8 bases of the junction left unmatched. Germline V gives CDR1 LGHNA, CDR2 YSLEER. The CDR3 covers 18 residues. The CDR3 DNA follows: TGCGCCAGCAGCCAAGAAATGGTCGGCGGGAGCTCCTACAATGAGCAGTTCTTC. Encoded protein: CASSQEMVGGSSYNEQFF.

The chain uses TRBV19 and TRBJ1-5, with 7 bases aligning to TRBD1. Germline CDR1 and CDR2: LNHDA and SQIVND (reference sequence). The junction had 6 bases not matched to a gene; V was cut back by 7 bases and J by 0 bases. The CDR3 runs to 15 residues. CDR3 residues: CASNTDRDSNQPQHF. CDR3 sequence (DNA): TGTGCCAGTAATACTGACAGGGATAGCAATCAGCCCCAGCATTTT.

V and J are TRBV19 and TRBJ2-7; weak D call: TRBD2 (5 bases). The ends were cut back, 1 base at V and 4 bases at J, with 11 bases in the middle. Germline V gives CDR1 LNHDA, CDR2 SQIVND (reference sequence). The CDR3 length is 14 residues. This chain's CDR3 is CASSIGIGKYEQYF. CDR3 DNA sequence: TGTGCCAGTAGTATAGGGATCGGGAAGTACGAGCAGTACTTC.

The chain carries TRBV28 and TRBJ2-2; D unresolved. Per germline, CDR1 MDHEN and CDR2 SYDVKM. V was clipped by 5 bases and J by 1 base, with 20 bases between them. There are 18 residues in the CDR3. The CDR3 DNA sequence: TGTGCCAGCAGTCAAAAAACCTTCGCGATACTGAACACCGGGGAGCTGTTTTTT. It codes for CASSQKTFAILNTGELFF.

The table lists this clone with a count of one. The genes are TRBV7-8 and TRBJ2-7; D possibly corresponds to TRBD2 (6 bases). The V gene's germline CDR1 is SGHVS and CDR2 FQNEAQ. The length of the CDR3 is 15 residues. V was cut by 5 bases and J by 0 bases, with 14 bases left in between. The CDR3 DNA reads TGTGCCAGCAGCCCGAAACTAGCCAACTCCTACGAGCAGTACTTC. This sequence encodes CASSPKLANSYEQYF. The full variable domain, completed using reference TRBV7-8 and TRBJ2-7, is GAGVSQSPRYKVAKRGQDVALRCDPISGHVSLFWYQQALGQGPEFLTYFQNEAQLDKSGLPSDRFFAERPEGSVSTLKIQRTQQEDSAVYLCASSPKLANSYEQYFGPGTRLTVT.

This clone was recorded once. This chain connects TRBV19 to TRBJ2-3, with 8 bases matching TRBD2. This CDR3 region has 15 residues. Germline CDR1 is LNHDA and CDR2 is SQIVND (reference sequence). V dropped 5 bases and J dropped 2; count of bases not matched to a gene: 6. The chain's CDR3 is CASSPLAGLTDTQYF. CDR3 bases: TGTGCCAGTAGTCCGCTAGCGGGCCTCACAGATACGCAGTATTTT.

The rearrangement uses TRBV27 and TRBJ2-1, with a tentative D call TRBD2 (5 bases). The V gene's germline CDR1 is MNHEY and CDR2 SMNVEV (reference sequence). The V gene lost 1 base and the J gene lost 6 bases, with 13 bases spanning the gap. The CDR3 is 15 residues long. The CDR3 nucleotides are TGTGCCAGCAGTTTATTTCTAGCCTGGGGCAATGAGCAGTTCTTC. It yields the protein CASSLFLAWGNEQFF.

This chain links TRBV7-6 with TRBJ2-6, with 7 bases that match TRBD2. This CDR3 is built from 18 residues. Looked up from germline, CDR1 is SGHVS and CDR2 is FNYEAQ. Trimming cost V 6 bases and J 4 bases; bases outside gene matches: 15. The CDR3 loop is CASSSRDYPLGGANVLTF. CDR3 coding DNA: TGTGCCAGCAGTTCCCGGGACTACCCATTGGGGGGGGCCAACGTCCTGACTTTC. The full variable domain, completed using reference TRBV7-6 and TRBJ2-6, is GAGVSQSPRYKVTKRGQDVALRCDPISGHVSLYWYRQALGQGPEFLTYFNYEAQQDKSGLPNDRFSAERPEGSISTLTIQRTEQRDSAMYRCASSSRDYPLGGANVLTFGAGSRLTVL.

The sample holds one count of this clone. The chain links TRBV29-1 to TRBJ2-3; the match to TRBD2 covers 8 bases. CDR1 and CDR2 (germline): SQVTM, ANQGSEA. The CDR3 sequence is 13 residues long. V shed 6 bases, J shed 4 bases, and the junction held 6 bases outside the gene matches. As DNA, the CDR3 is TGCAGCGTGGGGGGCGGGAGGTCAGATACGCAGTATTTT. Translation gives CSVGGGRSDTQYF.

The chain links TRBV4-1 to TRBJ2-1, with no clear D. V lost 2 bases and J lost 7, with 18 bases in between. Germline values: CDR1 MGHRA, CDR2 YSYEKL. This CDR3 region has 16 residues. As DNA, the CDR3 is TGCGCCAGCAGCCAATTGACTCAGCCCCCCGCAAATGAGCAGTTCTTC. Translation gives CASSQLTQPPANEQFF.

The chain recombines TRBV7-9 with TRBJ2-1, with 8 bases that match TRBD2. Unmatched junction bases numbered 4, after V lost 5 bases and J lost 7 bases. Per the germline V gene, CDR1 is SEHNR and CDR2 is FQNEAQ (reference sequence). This CDR3 is built from 13 residues. CDR3 protein: CASSRTSLNEQFF. Written as DNA, the CDR3 is TGTGCCAGCAGCCGGACTAGCCTTAATGAGCAGTTCTTC.

V usage is TRBV7-8 and J usage is TRBJ2-1; 10 bases are shared with TRBD2. Germline V lookup: CDR1 SGHVS, CDR2 FQNEAQ. J was trimmed by 8 bases and V by 5 bases; bases with no gene match: 6. The CDR3 sequence is 14 residues long. CDR3 coding DNA: TGTGCCAGCAGCCCTAGCGGGAGTGGGGATGAGCAGTTCTTC. Translating gives CASSPSGSGDEQFF.

The chain recombines TRBV13 with TRBJ2-1; D not resolved. The V gene lost 6 bases and the J gene lost 3 bases, with 6 bases spanning the gap. CDR3 length: 12 amino acids. Germline-derived CDR1 and CDR2 are PRHDT and FYEKMQ (reference sequence). The CDR3 region has the DNA TGTGCCAGCAGTCGTGACTACAATGAGCAGTTCTTC. This codes for CASSRDYNEQFF.

The gene calls are TRBV7-2 and TRBJ2-2, with D unclear. The CDR3 contains 13 residues. V was cut by 5 bases and J by 3 bases, with 7 bases left in between. Germline assignment: CDR1 SGHTA and CDR2 FQGNSA. The DNA of the CDR3 is TGTGCCAGCAGCACAAGACACACCGGGGAGCTGTTTTTT. Translating it yields CASSTRHTGELFF.

The chain has TRBV4-3 and TRBJ2-7, with a tentative D call TRBD1 (6 bases). The CDR3 length is 18 residues. CDR1 and CDR2 from the germline V gene are LGHNA and YSLEER. Trimming took 0 bases from V and 4 from J, leaving 22 bases between them. CDR3 protein: CASSQDLMGLQGPYEQYF. The CDR3 DNA reads TGCGCCAGCAGCCAAGATTTGATGGGTTTACAGGGACCATACGAGCAGTACTTC.

The rearrangement joins TRBV5-1 to TRBJ2-5; tentatively, D is TRBD1 (6 bases). V shed 4 bases and J shed 5 bases, with 21 bases lying between them. Germline CDR1 and CDR2: SGHRS and YFSETQ. This CDR3 spans 16 amino acids. The CDR3 sequence: CASSRTLGHNKETQYF. The DNA of the CDR3 is TGCGCCAGCAGCCGTACCCTGGGACACAACAAGGAGACCCAGTACTTC.

The V call is TRBV4-1, the J call TRBJ2-1, with 9 bases fitting TRBD1. The ends lost 4 bases at V and 4 bases at J; junction bases unmatched: 5. Germline CDR1 is MGHRA and CDR2 is YSYEKL. The CDR3 is made up of 15 amino acids. The CDR3 reads CASSPGQGTYNEQFF. The CDR3 DNA follows: TGCGCCAGCAGCCCAGGACAGGGGACTTACAATGAGCAGTTCTTC.

Note on this clone: The identical CDR3 is also encoded by other nucleotide sequences in the sample. CDR3 sequence reads: CASSLGGRSYNEQFF. CDR3 nucleotides: TGTGCCAGCAGCTTAGGTGGAAGGTCCTACAATGAGCAGTTCTTC. This rearrangement joins TRBV7-9 to TRBJ2-1; D unresolved. CDR1 is SEHNR and CDR2 is FQNEAQ in the germline V gene (reference sequence). Trimming shortened V by 1 base and J by 1 base, and 8 bases separated the two germline ends. This CDR3 has 15 residues.

The gene calls are TRBV28 and TRBJ2-1; TRBD2 agrees at 8 bases. Germline assignment: CDR1 MDHEN and CDR2 SYDVKM. CDR3 size: 16 residues. J was trimmed by 2 bases and V by 10 bases; bases with no gene match: 13. CDR3 sequence reads: CATLKPTSAPYNEQFF. In DNA, the CDR3 is TGTGCCACCCTCAAACCGACTAGCGCACCCTACAATGAGCAGTTCTTC. The whole variable domain, remainder taken from reference TRBV28 and TRBJ2-1, is DVKVTQSSRYLVKRTGEKVFLECVQDMDHENMFWYRQDPGLGLRLIYFSYDVKMKEKGDIPEGYSVSREKKERFSLILESASTNQTSMYLCATLKPTSAPYNEQFFGPGTRLTVL.

V is TRBV30 and J is TRBJ1-3; D call uncertain. The V and J ends lost 3 bases and 3 bases respectively, with 3 bases between them. The CDR3 has 11 amino acids. Germline CDR1 and CDR2: GTSNPN and SVGIG (reference sequence). CDR3 protein: CAWRDGNTIYF. The CDR3 DNA is TGTGCCTGGAGAGATGGAAACACCATATATTTT.

The chain joins TRBV11-2 to TRBJ1-1, with D perhaps TRBD1 (5 bases). The CDR3 runs 12 residues. Germline CDR1 is SGHAT and CDR2 is FQNNGV. V was shortened by 4 bases and J by 8 bases, with 11 bases between the two germline ends. The CDR3: CASSSRDGEAFF. CDR3 nucleotide sequence: TGTGCCAGCAGCTCCCGGGACGGCGAAGCTTTCTTT.

The genes are TRBV30 and TRBJ2-2; 7 nucleotides match TRBD1. The CDR3 has 15 residues. J gave up 7 bases and V 0 bases, and 8 bases lay outside the gene matches. CDR1 and CDR2 (germline): GTSNPN, SVGIG (reference sequence). The CDR3 DNA reads TGTGCCTGGAGTGTACAGGGGATATGGGGCGGGGAGCTGTTTTTT. Translating gives CAWSVQGIWGGELFF.

The V call is TRBV9, the J call TRBJ2-2; no definite D call. The germline gives CDR1 SGDLS, CDR2 YYNGEE. This CDR3 contains 14 residues. Trimming removed 6 bases at V and 2 bases at J, with 11 bases between. The CDR3 here is CASKTSENTGELFF. For the CDR3, the DNA is TGTGCCAGCAAGACTTCAGAAAACACCGGGGAGCTGTTTTTT.